This is a list of T cell receptor beta chains from one sample in a study of blood T cell repertoires in COVID-19. Here immunoSEQ multiplex PCR was the method, and the copy in TCRdb shows in-frame clones only, minus some. The sample yields 250,000 or so clones, around 90% seen once. Sequenced: peripheral blood. The receptor source for this set is a man younger than 40 with COVID-19, enrolled during active disease. CDR3s include the opening cysteine and the closing phenylalanine or tryptophan. The D gene is left open where the match is weak. Clone size appears in some rows only: once, few, many, or a class for an expanded clone.

NA,TRBJ1-2,TRBV7-2,TRBD1,TGTGCCAGCAGCTTACGAGAGACAGGGTTTGGCTACACCTTC,CASSLRETGFGYTF
few,TRBJ2-2,TRBV19,NA,TGTGCCAGTAGTTCTACTACGGGCGGGGAGCTGTTTTTT,CASSSTTGGELFF
few,TRBJ2-2,TRBV11-3,NA,TGTGCCAGCAGCCCCGAGCGGCGATACACCGGGGAGCTGTTTTTT,CASSPERRYTGELFF
NA,TRBJ2-5,TRBV18,NA,TGTGCCAGCTCACCTTTTGGGCGGGGTAACCAAGAGACCCAGTACTTC,CASSPFGRGNQETQYF
NA,TRBJ2-7,TRBV5-4,NA,TGTGCCAGCAGCTTGTATGAGGGCCCGAGGAGCGAGCAGTACTTC,CASSLYEGPRSEQYF
NA,TRBJ1-2,TRBV6-1,NA,TGTGCCAGCAGTGAAGATGTTAACAGCTACACCTTC,CASSEDVNSYTF
NA,TRBJ2-7,TRBV7-6,NA,TGTGCCAGCAGCTTAGACGAGGGCGTCTCCTACGAGCAGTACTTC,CASSLDEGVSYEQYF
NA,TRBJ2-1,TRBV25-1,NA,TGTGCCAGCAGTGAATACCTGATAGGGGGGGCAAGTATGTTCTTC,CASSEYLIGGASMFF
NA,TRBJ2-1,TRBV4-1,TRBD2,TGCGCCAGCAGCCAAGAGACTAGCGGGGCCTTCTACAATGAGCAGTTCTTC,CASSQETSGAFYNEQFF
NA,TRBJ2-3,TRBV6-5,TRBD2,TGTGCCAGCAGTTCGGGACTAGCGGGTGTGGATACGCAGTATTTT,CASSSGLAGVDTQYF
NA,TRBJ1-6,TRBV2,TRBD1,TGTGCCAGCAGTTCACAGGGGGCTCCACCCCTCCACTTT,CASSSQGAPPLHF
NA,TRBJ2-4,TRBV19,TRBD1,TGTGCCAGTAGTATAGATGGGGGACAGGACCTAGCCAAAAACATTCAGTACTTC,CASSIDGGQDLAKNIQYF
few,TRBJ1-5,TRBV10-2,NA,TGCGCCAGCAGAGATTCCCAGGACAATCAGCCCCAGCATTTT,CASRDSQDNQPQHF
NA,TRBJ1-3,TRBV19,TRBD1,TGTGCCAGCGGAACAACAGGGGCGGGAAACACCATATATTTT,CASGTTGAGNTIYF
NA,TRBJ1-2,TRBV11-2,TRBD1,TGTGCCAGCAGCCCTCCCTGGCGGACAGGGAATGGCTACACCTTC,CASSPPWRTGNGYTF
NA,TRBJ2-5,TRBV2,TRBD2,TGTGCCAGCGAGCGGGGCGTCTGGGAGACCCAGTACTTC,CASERGVWETQYF
once,TRBJ2-2,TRBV6-5,NA,TGTGCCAGCAGTTACTCTGGGCGGGGGAACACCGGGGAGCTGTTTTTT,CASSYSGRGNTGELFF
NA,TRBJ2-7,TRBV18,TRBD2,TGTGCCAGCTCACCACTTGGGGGGGACTCCTACGAGCAGTACTTC,CASSPLGGDSYEQYF
NA,TRBJ2-3,TRBV5-5,NA,TGTGCCAGCAGCCTCACAGGAGTGGTTGCGGCAGATACGCAGTATTTT,CASSLTGVVAADTQYF
NA,TRBJ2-3,TRBV14,NA,TGTGCCAGCAGCCGTTCGGTATTGCTAGGTGCAGATACGCAGTATTTT,CASSRSVLLGADTQYF
NA,TRBJ1-2,TRBV5-1,NA,TGCGCCAGCAGCTTGGAGGGGCGGAGTGACGGCTACACCTTC,CASSLEGRSDGYTF
NA,TRBJ2-1,TRBV18,NA,TGTGCCAGCTCACCACCTCGGACAGCAAAAGACTACAATGAGCAGTTCTTC,CASSPPRTAKDYNEQFF
once,TRBJ1-3,TRBV5-1,TRBD1,TGCGCCAGCAGCTTGTATGCAGGGGGTGGAAACACCATATATTTT,CASSLYAGGGNTIYF
NA,TRBJ2-7,TRBV30,TRBD2,TGTGCTTTTACCGGGGGGGGAAGCCACGAGCAGTACTTC,CAFTGGGSHEQYF
NA,TRBJ1-2,TRBV5-1,NA,TGCGCCAGCAGCTCGAGGTCGGAGGGACGTGGCTACACCTTC,CASSSRSEGRGYTF
NA,TRBJ2-7,TRBV5-6,NA,TGTGCCAGCAGCTTGAACAGGGACTACGAGCAGTACTTC,CASSLNRDYEQYF
NA,TRBJ1-2,TRBV4-1,NA,TGCGCCAGCAGCCAAGGTATCTATGGCTACACCTTC,CASSQGIYGYTF
NA,TRBJ2-7,TRBV11-2,NA,TGTGCCAGCAGCTTACCGGTGACCTACGAGCAGTACTTC,CASSLPVTYEQYF
NA,TRBJ2-7,TRBV5-1,TRBD2,TGCGCCAGCAGCCCCGCCGGGACTAGCGGCTACGAGCAGTACTTC,CASSPAGTSGYEQYF
NA,TRBJ2-5,TRBV11-2,NA,TGTGCCAGCAGCTTTCGAGGGGGACGGGAGACCCAGTACTTC,CASSFRGGRETQYF
NA,TRBJ1-2,TRBV3-1/TRBV3-2,NA,TGTGCCAGCAGCCAACAAACAGGGCCGGGAAACTATGGCTACACCTTC,CASSQQTGPGNYGYTF
few,TRBJ1-2,TRBV5-6,NA,TGTGCCAGCAGCTTGGATAAGGAGGGCTACACCTTC,CASSLDKEGYTF
NA,TRBJ2-1,TRBV9,NA,TGTGCCAGCAGCGCTGGCGGGGTCACCTACAATGAGCAGTTCTTC,CASSAGGVTYNEQFF
NA,TRBJ2-1,TRBV4-1,TRBD1,TGCGCCAGCAGTCATTGTCCGGGACAGGCAGGAGAGCAGTTCTTC,CASSHCPGQAGEQFF
NA,TRBJ1-2,TRBV16,NA,TGTGCCAGCAGCCAATCCCAGGGGTACTACACCTTC,CASSQSQGYYTF
NA,TRBJ2-2,TRBV6-5,NA,TGTGCCAGCAGTTACTTCAGCCACCGGGTGGGTGGGGAGCTGTTTTTT,CASSYFSHRVGGELFF
NA,TRBJ2-1,TRBV7-3,NA,TGTGCCAGCAGCTTAGAGGGGGGGAATGAGCAGTTCTTC,CASSLEGGNEQFF
NA,TRBJ1-2,TRBV7-9,NA,TGTGCCAGCAGCTTATCGGGAGGACCCGGGACCTACACCTTC,CASSLSGGPGTYTF
NA,TRBJ2-5,TRBV3-1/TRBV3-2,NA,TGTGCCAGCAGCCAAGCTCAACTCCAAGAGACCCAGTACTTC,CASSQAQLQETQYF
NA,TRBJ1-4,TRBV11-2,TRBD1,TGTGCCAGCAGCTACCAGGGGGGAGAGAAGGATACGATTAGTGAAAAACTGTTTTTT,CASSYQGGEKDTISEKLFF
NA,TRBJ1-2,TRBV6-1,NA,TGTGCCAGCAGTGATGGCGGCTATGGCTACACCTTC,CASSDGGYGYTF
NA,TRBJ1-4,TRBV5-1,TRBD1,TGCGCCAGCAGTGAGACAGGGGACCCAAATGAAAAACTGTTTTTT,CASSETGDPNEKLFF
NA,TRBJ1-6,TRBV27,NA,TGTGCCAGCACCCCAAGAGGGCATTTTAATTCACCCCTCCACTTT,CASTPRGHFNSPLHF
NA,TRBJ2-3,TRBV28,NA,TGTGCCAGCAGTCCCTACGGGGGGCGAAGTCGCTATTTT,CASSPYGGRSRYF
NA,TRBJ1-6,TRBV4-2,TRBD1,TGTGCCAGCAGCCAACTCGACAGGGAAGAGGTTTCACCCCTCCACTTT,CASSQLDREEVSPLHF
NA,TRBJ1-4,TRBV5-4,NA,TGTGCCAGCAGCTTGGCGGGACTAAATGAAAAACTGTTTTTT,CASSLAGLNEKLFF
NA,TRBJ2-1,TRBV18,TRBD1,TGTGCCAGCTCGGTTCTACAGGGGGGTGAGCAGTTCTTC,CASSVLQGGEQFF
NA,TRBJ1-5,TRBV18,TRBD1,TGTGCCAGCTCTCCCGACAGGGCGCAGCCCCAGCATTTT,CASSPDRAQPQHF
NA,TRBJ2-1,TRBV19,NA,TGTGCCAGTAGTATATCCCCCGCCCACACGAATGAGCAGTTCTTC,CASSISPAHTNEQFF
NA,TRBJ1-6,TRBV28,TRBD1,TGTGCCAGCAGTTTAGAGGGGGCATTTTCACCCCTCCACTTT,CASSLEGAFSPLHF
NA,TRBJ1-5,TRBV30,NA,TGTGCCTGGAGTCCCGTCACAGGGTATAGCAATCAGCCCCAGCATTTT,CAWSPVTGYSNQPQHF
NA,TRBJ1-2,TRBV5-5,TRBD1,TGTGCCAGCACCCCCTCTACCGCAGGGGGCAGGGGATCATATGGCTACACCTTC,CASTPSTAGGRGSYGYTF
once,TRBJ1-2,TRBV12-5,TRBD1,TGTGCTAGTGGGGATCCGGGACAGGTTCATCTCTATGGCTACACCTTC,CASGDPGQVHLYGYTF
NA,TRBJ2-1,TRBV7-2,NA,TGTGCCAGCAGCTTAGCGACAGACCTCTACAATGAGCAGTTCTTC,CASSLATDLYNEQFF
once,TRBJ1-2,TRBV11-1,TRBD1,TGTGCCAGCAGTATGGAGGGGGCTAAGGACGTCGGCTACACCTTC,CASSMEGAKDVGYTF